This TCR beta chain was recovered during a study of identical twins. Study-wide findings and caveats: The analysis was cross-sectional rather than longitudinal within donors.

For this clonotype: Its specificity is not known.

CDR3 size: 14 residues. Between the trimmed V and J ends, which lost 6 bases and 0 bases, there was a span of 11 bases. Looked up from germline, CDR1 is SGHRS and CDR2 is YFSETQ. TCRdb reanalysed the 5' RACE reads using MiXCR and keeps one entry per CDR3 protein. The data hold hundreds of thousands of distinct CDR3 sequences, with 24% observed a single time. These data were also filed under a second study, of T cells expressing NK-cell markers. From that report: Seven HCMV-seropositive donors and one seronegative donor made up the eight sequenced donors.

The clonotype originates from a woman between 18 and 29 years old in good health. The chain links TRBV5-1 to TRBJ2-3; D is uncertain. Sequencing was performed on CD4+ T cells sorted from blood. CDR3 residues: CASIGGPSTDTQYF. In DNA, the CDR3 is TGCGCCAGCATAGGTGGACCTAGCACAGATACGCAGTATTTT.